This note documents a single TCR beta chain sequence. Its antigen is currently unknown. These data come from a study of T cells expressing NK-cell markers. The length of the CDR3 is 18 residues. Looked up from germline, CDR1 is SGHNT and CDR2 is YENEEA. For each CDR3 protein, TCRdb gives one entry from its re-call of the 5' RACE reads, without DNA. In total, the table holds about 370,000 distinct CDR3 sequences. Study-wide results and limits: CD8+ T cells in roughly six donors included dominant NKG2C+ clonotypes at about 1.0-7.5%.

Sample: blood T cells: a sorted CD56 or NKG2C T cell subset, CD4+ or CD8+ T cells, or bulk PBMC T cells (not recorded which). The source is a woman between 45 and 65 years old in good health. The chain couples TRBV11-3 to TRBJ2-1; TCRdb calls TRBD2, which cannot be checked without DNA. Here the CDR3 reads CASSIGTSGRTKMTEQFF. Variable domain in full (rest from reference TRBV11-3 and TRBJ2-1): EAGVVQSPRYKIIEKKQPVAFWCNPISGHNTLYWYLQNLGQGPELLIRYENEEAVDDSQLPKDRFSAERLKGVDSTLKIQPAELGDSAVYLCASSIGTSGRTKMTEQFFGPGTRLTVL.